This T cell receptor (beta chain) is from a study of spatial heterogeneity in lung cancer. One entry per CDR3 protein, called by TCRdb with MiXCR from the 5' RACE reads. Of some 25,000 distinct CDR3 sequences listed, 4.5% to 5.5% are singletons. At least ten counts were recorded for this clonotype. The time point: sample taken at primary tumor resection. Researchers sequenced whole RNA taken from tumor, nontumor lung or frozen PBMC without sorting. The CDR3 consists of 18 residues. V lost 5 bases to trimming and J lost 0 bases; unmatched junction nucleotides: 8. Germline values: CDR1 SEHNR, CDR2 FQNEAQ (reference sequence).

This sequence originates from a male donor with early-stage non-small cell lung cancer. V is TRBV7-9 and J is TRBJ2-3, with 13 positions matching TRBD2. The input for sequencing was PBMCs, taken at surgery. The CDR3 sequence: CASSEPGLAGTSTDTQYF. The CDR3, as DNA: TGTGCCAGCAGCGAACCGGGACTAGCGGGAACCAGCACAGATACGCAGTATTTT.